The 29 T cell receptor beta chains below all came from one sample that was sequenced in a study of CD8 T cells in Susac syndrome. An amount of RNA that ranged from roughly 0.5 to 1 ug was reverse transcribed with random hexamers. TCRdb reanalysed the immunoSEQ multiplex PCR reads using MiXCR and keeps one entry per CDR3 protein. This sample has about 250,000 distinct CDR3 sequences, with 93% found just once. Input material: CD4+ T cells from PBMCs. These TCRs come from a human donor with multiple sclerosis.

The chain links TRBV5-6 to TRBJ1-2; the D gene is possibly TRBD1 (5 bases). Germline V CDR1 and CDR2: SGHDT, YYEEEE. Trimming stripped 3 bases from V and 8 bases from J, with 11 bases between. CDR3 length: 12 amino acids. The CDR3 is CASSSDRGGYTF. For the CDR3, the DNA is TGTGCCAGCAGCTCGGACCGGGGGGGCTACACCTTC.

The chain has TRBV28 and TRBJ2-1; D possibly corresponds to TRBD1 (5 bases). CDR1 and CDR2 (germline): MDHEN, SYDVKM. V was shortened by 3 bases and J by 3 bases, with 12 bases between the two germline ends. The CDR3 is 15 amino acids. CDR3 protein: CASSFVTAVYNEQFF. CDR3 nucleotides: TGTGCCAGCAGTTTTGTGACAGCCGTCTACAATGAGCAGTTCTTC.

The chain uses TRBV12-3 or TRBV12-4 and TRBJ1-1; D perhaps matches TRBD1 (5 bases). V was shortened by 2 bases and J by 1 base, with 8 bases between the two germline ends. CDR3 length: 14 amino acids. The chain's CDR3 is CASSLTGGNTEAFF. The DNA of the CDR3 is TGTGCCAGCAGTTTAACTGGGGGGAACACTGAAGCTTTCTTT.

The CDR3 spells CASSPPGVRETQYF. CDR3 nucleotides: TGTGCCAGCTCACCTCCAGGGGTACGAGAGACCCAGTACTTC. The chain has TRBV18 and TRBJ2-5, with D possibly TRBD1 on 6 matching bases. CDR1 KGHSH and CDR2 LQKENI come from the germline V gene. CDR3 length: 14 amino acids. Trimming took 3 bases from V and 4 from J, leaving 12 bases between them.

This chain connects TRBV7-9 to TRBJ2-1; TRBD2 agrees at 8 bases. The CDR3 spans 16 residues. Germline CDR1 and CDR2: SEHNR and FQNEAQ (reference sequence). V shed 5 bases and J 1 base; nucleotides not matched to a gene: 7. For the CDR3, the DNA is TGTGCCAGCAGCGTCCCGGGGGGGGGTTCCTACAATGAGCAGTTCTTC. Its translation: CASSVPGGGSYNEQFF.

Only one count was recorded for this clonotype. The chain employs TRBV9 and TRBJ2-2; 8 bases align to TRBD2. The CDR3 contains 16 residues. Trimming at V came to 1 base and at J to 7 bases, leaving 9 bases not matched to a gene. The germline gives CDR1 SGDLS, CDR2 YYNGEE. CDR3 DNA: TGTGCCAGCAGCGTATCGGCTAGCGGGTGGAGCGGGGAGCTGTTTTTT. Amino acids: CASSVSASGWSGELFF.

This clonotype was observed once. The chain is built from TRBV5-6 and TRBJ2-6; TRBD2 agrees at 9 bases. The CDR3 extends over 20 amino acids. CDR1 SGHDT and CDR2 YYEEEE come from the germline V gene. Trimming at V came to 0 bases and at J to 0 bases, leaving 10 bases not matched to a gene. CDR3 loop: CASSLAWASGVRSGANVLTF. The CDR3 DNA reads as TGTGCCAGCAGCTTGGCCTGGGCTAGCGGGGTCCGCTCTGGGGCCAACGTCCTGACTTTC.

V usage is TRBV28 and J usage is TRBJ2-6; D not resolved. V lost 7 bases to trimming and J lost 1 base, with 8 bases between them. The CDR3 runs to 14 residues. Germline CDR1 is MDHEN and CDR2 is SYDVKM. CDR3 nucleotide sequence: TGTGCCAGCACGGACGGTTCTGGGGCCAACGTCCTGACTTTC. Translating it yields CASTDGSGANVLTF.

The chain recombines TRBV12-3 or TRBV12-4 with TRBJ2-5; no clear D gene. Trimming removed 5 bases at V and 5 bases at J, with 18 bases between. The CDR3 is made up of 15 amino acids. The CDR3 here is CASSPRPPSGETQYF. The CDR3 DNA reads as TGTGCCAGCAGTCCCCGGCCCCCGAGTGGGGAGACCCAGTACTTC.

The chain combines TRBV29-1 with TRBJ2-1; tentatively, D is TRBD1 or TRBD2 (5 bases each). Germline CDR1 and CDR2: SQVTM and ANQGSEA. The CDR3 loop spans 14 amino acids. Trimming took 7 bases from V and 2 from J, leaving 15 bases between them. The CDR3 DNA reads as TGCAGCGCTACGAGGGGCGGCACCTACAATGAGCAGTTCTTC. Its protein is CSATRGGTYNEQFF.

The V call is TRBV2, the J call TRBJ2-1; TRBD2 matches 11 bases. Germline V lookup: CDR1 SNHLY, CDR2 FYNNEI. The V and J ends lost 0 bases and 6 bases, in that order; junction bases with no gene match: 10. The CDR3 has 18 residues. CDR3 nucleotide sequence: TGTGCCAGCAGTGAAGCGGAGGGACTAGCGGATACAAGCAATGAGCAGTTCTTC. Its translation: CASSEAEGLADTSNEQFF.

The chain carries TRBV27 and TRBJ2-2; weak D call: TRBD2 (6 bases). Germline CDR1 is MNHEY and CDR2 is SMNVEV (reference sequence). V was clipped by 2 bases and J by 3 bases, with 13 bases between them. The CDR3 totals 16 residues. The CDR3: CASSLGGAGYTGELFF. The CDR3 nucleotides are TGTGCCAGCAGTTTAGGAGGGGCAGGGTACACCGGGGAGCTGTTTTTT.

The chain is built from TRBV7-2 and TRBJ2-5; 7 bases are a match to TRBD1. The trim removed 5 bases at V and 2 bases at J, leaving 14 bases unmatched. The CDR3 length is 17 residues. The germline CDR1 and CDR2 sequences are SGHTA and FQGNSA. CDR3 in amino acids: CASSALTPSRGQETQYF. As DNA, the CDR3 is TGTGCCAGCAGCGCTCTTACGCCCTCCAGGGGGCAAGAGACCCAGTACTTC.

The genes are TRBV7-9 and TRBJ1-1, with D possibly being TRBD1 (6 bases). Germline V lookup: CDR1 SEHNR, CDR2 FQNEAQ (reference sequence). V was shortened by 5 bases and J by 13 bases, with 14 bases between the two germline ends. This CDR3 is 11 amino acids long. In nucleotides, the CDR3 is TGTGCCAGCAGCGTTTTAAAGGGGGATTTCTTT. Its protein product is CASSVLKGDFF.

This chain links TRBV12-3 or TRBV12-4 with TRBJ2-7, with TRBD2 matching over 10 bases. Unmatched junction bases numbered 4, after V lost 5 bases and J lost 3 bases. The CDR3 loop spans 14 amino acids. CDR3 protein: CASSPLAGIYEQYF. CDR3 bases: TGTGCCAGCAGTCCACTAGCGGGGATCTACGAGCAGTACTTC.

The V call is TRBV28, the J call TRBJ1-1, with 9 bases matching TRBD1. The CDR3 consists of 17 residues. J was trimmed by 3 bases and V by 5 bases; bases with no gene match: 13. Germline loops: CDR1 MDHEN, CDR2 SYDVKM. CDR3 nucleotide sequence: TGTGCCAGCAGTGGGACGGACAGGGGCCCCAGGGACACTGAAGCTTTCTTT. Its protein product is CASSGTDRGPRDTEAFF. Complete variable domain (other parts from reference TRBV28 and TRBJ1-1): DVKVTQSSRYLVKRTGEKVFLECVQDMDHENMFWYRQDPGLGLRLIYFSYDVKMKEKGDIPEGYSVSREKKERFSLILESASTNQTSMYLCASSGTDRGPRDTEAFFGQGTRLTVV.

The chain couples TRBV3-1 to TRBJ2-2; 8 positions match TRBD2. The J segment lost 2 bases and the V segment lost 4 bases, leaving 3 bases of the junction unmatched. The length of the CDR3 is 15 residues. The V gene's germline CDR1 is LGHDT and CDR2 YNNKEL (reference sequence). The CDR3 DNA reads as TGTGCCAGCAGCCTAGCGGGACTAAACACCGGGGAGCTGTTTTTT. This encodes CASSLAGLNTGELFF.

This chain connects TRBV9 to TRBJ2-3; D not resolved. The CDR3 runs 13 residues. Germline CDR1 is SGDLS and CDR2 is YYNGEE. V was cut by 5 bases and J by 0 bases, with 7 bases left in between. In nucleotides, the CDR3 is TGTGCCAGCAGTGTCTTGAGCACAGATACGCAGTATTTT. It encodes CASSVLSTDTQYF.

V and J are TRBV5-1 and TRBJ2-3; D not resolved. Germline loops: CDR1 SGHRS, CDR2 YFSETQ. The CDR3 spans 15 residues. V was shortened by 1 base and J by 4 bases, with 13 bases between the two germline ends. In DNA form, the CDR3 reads TGCGCCAGCAGCTTGTCGCTCGCCCGGCCAGATACGCAGTATTTT. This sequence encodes CASSLSLARPDTQYF.

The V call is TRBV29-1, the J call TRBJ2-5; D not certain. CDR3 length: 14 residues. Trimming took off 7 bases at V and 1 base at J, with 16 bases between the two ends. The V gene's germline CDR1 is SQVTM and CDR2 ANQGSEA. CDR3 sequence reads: CSARGSLAQETQYF. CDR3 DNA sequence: TGCAGCGCCAGAGGCTCCCTCGCCCAAGAGACCCAGTACTTC. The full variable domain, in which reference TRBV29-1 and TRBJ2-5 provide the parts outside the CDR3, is SAVISQKPSRDICQRGTSLTIQCQVDSQVTMMFWYRQQPGQSLTLIATANQGSEATYESGFVIDKFPISRPNLTFSTLTVSNMSPEDSSIYLCSARGSLAQETQYFGPGTRLLVL.

The CDR3, as DNA: TGTGCCAGCAGCTTAGACCAACTCTATGGCTACACCTTC. As protein: CASSLDQLYGYTF. V usage is TRBV7-9 and J usage is TRBJ1-2; D remains ambiguous. This CDR3 spans 13 amino acids. Germline V CDR1 and CDR2: SEHNR, FQNEAQ (reference sequence). Trimming stripped 1 base from V and 4 bases from J, with 7 bases between. Full variable domain (outside the CDR3, taken from reference TRBV7-9 and TRBJ1-2): DTGVSQNPRHKITKRGQNVTFRCDPISEHNRLYWYRQTLGQGPEFLTYFQNEAQLEKSRLLSDRFSAERPKGSFSTLEIQRTEQGDSAMYLCASSLDQLYGYTFGSGTRLTVV.

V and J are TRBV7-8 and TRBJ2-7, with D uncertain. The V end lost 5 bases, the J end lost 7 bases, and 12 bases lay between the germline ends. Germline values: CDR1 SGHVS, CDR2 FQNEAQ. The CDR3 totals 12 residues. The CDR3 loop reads CASSVGLGEQYF. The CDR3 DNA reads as TGTGCCAGCAGCGTAGGGCTTGGGGAGCAGTACTTC.

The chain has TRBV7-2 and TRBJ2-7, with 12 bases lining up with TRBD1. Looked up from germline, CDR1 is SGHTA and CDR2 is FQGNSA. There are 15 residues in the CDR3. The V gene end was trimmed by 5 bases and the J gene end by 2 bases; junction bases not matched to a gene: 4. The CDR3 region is CASSLGTGGPYEQYF. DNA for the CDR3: TGTGCCAGCAGCCTTGGGACAGGGGGCCCCTACGAGCAGTACTTC.

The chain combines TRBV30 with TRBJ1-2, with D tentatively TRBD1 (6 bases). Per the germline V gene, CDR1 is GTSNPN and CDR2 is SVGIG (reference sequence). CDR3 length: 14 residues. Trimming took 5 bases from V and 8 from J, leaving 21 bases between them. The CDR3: CAWRSGGGVGGYTF. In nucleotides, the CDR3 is TGTGCCTGGCGTTCAGGAGGGGGTGTTGGAGGCTACACCTTC.

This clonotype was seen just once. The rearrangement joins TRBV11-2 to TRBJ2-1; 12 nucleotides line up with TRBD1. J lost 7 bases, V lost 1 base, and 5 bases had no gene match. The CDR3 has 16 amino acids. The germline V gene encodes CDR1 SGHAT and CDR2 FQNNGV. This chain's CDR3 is CASSLGRDRGQNEQFF. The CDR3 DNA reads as TGTGCCAGCAGCTTAGGCCGGGACAGGGGGCAGAATGAGCAGTTCTTC. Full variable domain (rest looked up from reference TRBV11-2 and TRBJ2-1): EAGVAQSPRYKIIEKRQSVAFWCNPISGHATLYWYQQILGQGPKLLIQFQNNGVVDDSQLPKDRFSAERLKGVDSTLKIQPAKLEDSAVYLCASSLGRDRGQNEQFFGPGTRLTVL.

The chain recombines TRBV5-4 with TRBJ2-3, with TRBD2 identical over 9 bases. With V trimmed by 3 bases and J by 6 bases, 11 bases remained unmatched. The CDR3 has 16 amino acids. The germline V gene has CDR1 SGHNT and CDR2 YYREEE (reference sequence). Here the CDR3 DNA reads TGTGCCAGCAGCTCGGAAGCGGGACTAGCATACGATACGCAGTATTTT. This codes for CASSSEAGLAYDTQYF.

The CDR3 region has the DNA TGTGCCTGGAGTGTACCAATGGGGGACTTCCAGTACTTC. Encoded protein: CAWSVPMGDFQYF. The V call is TRBV30, the J call TRBJ2-7; a possible D gene is TRBD2 (6 bases). The V end was cut by 0 bases, the J end by 10 bases, with 16 bases between. CDR1 and CDR2 (germline): GTSNPN, SVGIG (reference sequence). CDR3 length: 13 residues. Based on the CDR3 plus reference TRBV30 and TRBJ2-7, the full variable domain is SQTIHQWPATLVQPVGSPLSLECTVEGTSNPNLYWYRQAAGRGLQLLFYSVGIGQISSEVPQNLSASRPQDRQFILSSKKLLLSDSGFYLCAWSVPMGDFQYFGPGTRLTVT.

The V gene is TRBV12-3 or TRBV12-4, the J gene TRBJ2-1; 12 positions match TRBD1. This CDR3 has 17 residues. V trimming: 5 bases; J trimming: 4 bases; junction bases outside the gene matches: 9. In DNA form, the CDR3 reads TGTGCCAGCAGTCTCCTTACGGGACAGGGGGCGTACAATGAGCAGTTCTTC. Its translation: CASSLLTGQGAYNEQFF.

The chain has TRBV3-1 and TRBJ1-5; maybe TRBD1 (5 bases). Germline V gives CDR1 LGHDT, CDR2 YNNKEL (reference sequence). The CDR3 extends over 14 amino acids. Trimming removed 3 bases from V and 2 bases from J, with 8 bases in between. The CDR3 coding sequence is TGTGCCAGCAGCCATCGGGGGGGCAATCAGCCCCAGCATTTT. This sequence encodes CASSHRGGNQPQHF.